The 11 T cell receptor beta chains listed next were all sequenced from one sample in a study of cytomegalovirus exposure and HLA in healthy donors. The PCR made use of 60 Vbeta and 13 Jbeta primers. Here immunoSEQ multiplex PCR was the method, and the copy in TCRdb shows in-frame clones only, minus some. The sample shows under 100,000 clones, nearly 70% of them seen only once. The sample comprised PBMCs. These receptor sequences come from a woman aged 45-60 years in good health and CMV-seropositive.

This clone turned up a few times. The CDR3 reads CASRARGNTEAFF. CDR3 nucleotides: TGTGCCAGCAGGGCTAGAGGGAACACTGAAGCTTTCTTT. The J gene is TRBJ1-1, the V gene TRBV5-8; D is unclear. Germline lookup yields CDR1 SGHTS and CDR2 YDEGEE. Trimming stripped 5 bases from V and 1 base from J, with 9 bases between. CDR3 size: 13 residues.

V is TRBV5-1 and J is TRBJ1-5, with 7 positions matching TRBD1. V shed 5 bases, J shed 3 bases, and the junction held 8 bases outside the gene matches. Germline assignment: CDR1 SGHRS and CDR2 YFSETQ. This CDR3 has 15 amino acids. The CDR3 nucleotides read TGCGCCAGCAGTCTGGACAGGTCTACCAATCAGCCCCAGCATTTT. This sequence encodes CASSLDRSTNQPQHF.

The CDR3 coding sequence is TGCGCCAGCAGCTTGGGAACTAGCAAAGAGACCCAGTACTTC. It is translated as CASSLGTSKETQYF. V usage is TRBV5-1 and J usage is TRBJ2-5; tentatively, D is TRBD2 (6 bases). The V end lost 0 bases, the J end lost 3 bases, and 9 bases lay between the germline ends. The CDR3 covers 14 residues. Per the germline V gene, CDR1 is SGHRS and CDR2 is YFSETQ.

V and J are TRBV10-3 and TRBJ2-7, with D perhaps matching TRBD2 (6 bases). Looked up from germline, CDR1 is ENHRY and CDR2 is SYGVKD. V was pared by 6 bases and J by 0 bases, with 9 bases between. This CDR3 spans 13 amino acids. The CDR3 coding sequence is TGTGCCATCAGCAGTAGCGGCTCCTACGAGCAGTACTTC. Its protein is CAISSSGSYEQYF.

This clone was observed a handful of times. The V gene is TRBV19, the J gene TRBJ2-2; 7 positions match TRBD1. Germline lookup yields CDR1 LNHDA and CDR2 SQIVND (reference sequence). This CDR3 comprises 16 residues. The V gene end was trimmed by 4 bases and the J gene end by 3 bases; junction bases not matched to a gene: 8. CDR3 nucleotides: TGTGCCAGTAGTACCCCGACAGGGAGTCACACCGGGGAGCTGTTTTTT. This codes for CASSTPTGSHTGELFF.

This clone occurred once. The J gene is TRBJ2-5, the V gene TRBV4-3; no definite D call. Germline V lookup: CDR1 LGHNA, CDR2 YSLEER. Trimming left V 8 bases short and J 11 bases short, with 27 bases between. This CDR3 has 15 amino acids. For the CDR3, the DNA is TGCGCCAGCCCCTGCCAGCGACGAAAAAACCACAAGCAGTACTTC. This translates into CASPCQRRKNHKQYF.

The CDR3 nucleotides are TGTGCCAGCAGCTTAGGTCGGGGGGCCGAAGCTTTCTTT. Its protein product is CASSLGRGAEAFF. The rearrangement uses TRBV11-2 and TRBJ1-1; D perhaps matches TRBD1 (6 bases). The CDR3 covers 13 residues. Trimming shortened V by 1 base and J by 8 bases, and 11 bases separated the two germline ends. Germline loops: CDR1 SGHAT, CDR2 FQNNGV. Using reference TRBV11-2 and TRBJ1-1 for the parts outside the CDR3, the full variable domain is EAGVAQSPRYKIIEKRQSVAFWCNPISGHATLYWYQQILGQGPKLLIQFQNNGVVDDSQLPKDRFSAERLKGVDSTLKIQPAKLEDSAVYLCASSLGRGAEAFFGQGTRLTVV.

This clone has just a few counts. The chain recombines TRBV5-1 with TRBJ2-5, with 7 bases identical to TRBD1. The tail of the sequence fits TRBJ2-7 better, so the J call may be wrong. The CDR3 totals 14 residues. Germline values: CDR1 SGHRS, CDR2 YFSETQ. CDR3 protein: CASSLQGTAYEQYF. The CDR3 DNA is TGCGCCAGCAGCCTCCAAGGGACAGCCTACGAGCAGTACTTC.

This rearrangement joins TRBV29-1 to TRBJ2-1; TRBD2 might be the D (5 bases). The CDR3 loop spans 15 amino acids. V lost 6 bases and J lost 0, with 15 bases in between. Looked up from germline, CDR1 is SQVTM and CDR2 is ANQGSEA. This CDR3 reads CSVPLGEISYNEQFF. As DNA, the CDR3 is TGCAGCGTGCCCTTGGGAGAGATCTCCTACAATGAGCAGTTCTTC.

With regard to this clone: A read error may produce the germline difference seen at one junction end. The V and J genes are TRBV7-9 and TRBJ2-7; perhaps TRBD1 as D (6 bases). CDR3 length: 12 residues. In germline, CDR1 is SEHNR, CDR2 FQNEAQ (reference sequence). CDR3: CSSSLQGYEQYF. DNA of the CDR3: TGTTCCAGCAGCTTACAGGGCTACGAGCAGTACTTC. The variable domain in full, with the rest retrieved from reference TRBV7-9 and TRBJ2-7, is DTGVSQNPRHKITKRGQNVTFRCDPISEHNRLYWYRQTLGQGPEFLTYFQNEAQLEKSRLLSDRFSAERPKGSFSTLEIQRTEQGDSAMYLCSSSLQGYEQYFGPGTRLTVT.

V gene TRBV6-1 combines with J gene TRBJ2-7; D possibly corresponds to TRBD1 (6 bases). V was trimmed by 4 bases and J by 5 bases, leaving 12 bases between them. This CDR3 has 13 amino acids. Germline CDR1 is MNHNS and CDR2 is SASEGT. This chain's CDR3 is CASSGQVFHEQYF. The CDR3 DNA follows: TGTGCCAGCAGTGGACAGGTTTTCCACGAGCAGTACTTC.